Each of the 5 T cell receptor beta chains below was sequenced from the same sample in a study of cytomegalovirus exposure and HLA in healthy donors. In the PCR, 60 Vbeta and 13 Jbeta primers were used. The table came from immunoSEQ multiplex PCR; TCRdb's copy has only in-frame clones and leaves some out. This sample carries some 200,000 clones, about 78% of them seen once, and the ten largest clones take about 2.7%. Sample: PBMCs. These receptors all come from a woman aged 30 to 39 in good health and CMV-seronegative.

This rearrangement joins TRBV7-9 to TRBJ1-1, with 7 nucleotides matching TRBD1. Germline loops: CDR1 SEHNR, CDR2 FQNEAQ (reference sequence). The ends lost 4 bases at V and 5 bases at J; junction bases unmatched: 10. The CDR3 is 15 amino acids. In nucleotides, the CDR3 is TGTGCCAGCAGCTCCCCACACAGGGGTTGGACTGAAGCTTTCTTT. This encodes CASSSPHRGWTEAFF. Full variable domain (missing parts from reference TRBV7-9 and TRBJ1-1): DTGVSQNPRHKITKRGQNVTFRCDPISEHNRLYWYRQTLGQGPEFLTYFQNEAQLEKSRLLSDRFSAERPKGSFSTLEIQRTEQGDSAMYLCASSSPHRGWTEAFFGQGTRLTVV.

The CDR3 here is CASSGRSGYRTEAFF. CDR3 nucleotide sequence: TGTGCCAGCAGTGGACGGTCGGGGTATCGCACTGAAGCTTTCTTT. This chain uses TRBV6-7 with TRBJ1-1; D unclear. TRBV6-7 carries the ORF label, with uncertain function. The CDR3 consists of 15 residues. Between the trimmed V and J ends, which lost 5 bases and 4 bases, there was a span of 17 bases.

The CDR3 DNA sequence: TGTGCCAGCAGTGACTCGGTGGACAGGGCCACAGATACGCAGTATTTT. Amino acids: CASSDSVDRATDTQYF. This chain joins TRBV6-4 and TRBJ2-3; 8 bases are a match to TRBD1. Per germline, CDR1 MRHNA and CDR2 SNTAGT. Trimming at V came to 0 bases and at J to 2 bases, leaving 4 bases not matched to a gene. The CDR3 spans 16 residues.

The V and J genes are TRBV19 and TRBJ2-3; 9 bases are shared with TRBD1. Germline V gene data show CDR1 as LNHDA and CDR2 as SQIVND (reference sequence). The CDR3 runs to 15 residues. V gave up 6 bases and J gave up 1 base; unmatched junction bases: 5. The DNA of the CDR3 is TGTGCCAGTAGGTGGACAGGGGAGGGCACAGATACGCAGTATTTT. Its protein product is CASRWTGEGTDTQYF.

The gene calls are TRBV18 and TRBJ2-2; 8 nucleotides align to TRBD1. V gave up 3 bases and J gave up 1 base; unmatched junction bases: 7. Per the germline V gene, CDR1 is KGHSH and CDR2 is LQKENI. The CDR3 sequence is 17 residues long. CDR3 nucleotide sequence: TGTGCCAGCTCACCCTATGCCGGGACAGGGAACACCGGGGAGCTGTTTTTT. Protein sequence: CASSPYAGTGNTGELFF.